Included here is one T cell receptor beta chain sequence, with context. This sample stems from a study of shared clonotypes between healthy human individuals. TCRdb keeps only in-frame clones here, not all; method: immunoSEQ multiplex PCR. The repertoire consists of hundreds of thousands of clones, with approximately 74% occurring once and the leading ten covering about 1.7%. Sequenced input: memory CD4+ T cells sorted from blood. Noted subset: CD45RA-negative fraction. This receptor was obtained from a woman aged 25 to 39 in good health.

The CDR3 DNA is TGTGCCAGCAGGAGGACGGATCGACCAGATACGCAGTATTTT. It codes for CASRRTDRPDTQYF. This chain uses TRBV6-1 with TRBJ2-3; D is ambiguous. The germline V gene encodes CDR1 MNHNS and CDR2 SASEGT. The CDR3 covers 14 residues. With 6 bases removed from V and 4 bases from J, the gap between germline ends came to 14 bases.